The rows below give T cell receptor beta chains drawn from one sample of a study of cytomegalovirus exposure and HLA in healthy donors. Some clones are missing from TCRdb's copy, which holds only in-frame ones; the method was immunoSEQ multiplex PCR. The data contain more than 250,000 clones, 80% to 95% of them singletons. The sequencing sample was made of PBMCs. The receptors stem from a woman aged 25 to 39 in good health and CMV-seronegative. Each CDR3 is given with its conserved first and last residue. The D gene is left open where the match is weak. Expanded clones are given a class, and other clones once, few, many or no size at all.

NA,NA,TRBJ2-1,TRBV30,TGTGCCTGGAGTGTACGCGGGACAGCCTACAATGAGCAGTTCTTC,CAWSVRGTAYNEQFF
NA,NA,TRBJ2-2,TRBV7-2,TGTGCCAGCAGCTCCCAGTCAGGGTTGAGGAGGGAGCTGTTTTTT,CASSSQSGLRRELFF
TRBD1,NA,TRBJ1-2,TRBV5-1,TGCGCCAGCAGCTTGGCGAACCAACCGGGACAGGGATCGATCGGCTACACCTTC,CASSLANQPGQGSIGYTF
TRBD2,NA,TRBJ2-7,TRBV27,TGTGCCAGCAGTTTATCCGCGGGAGGCTACGAGCAGTACTTC,CASSLSAGGYEQYF
NA,NA,TRBJ1-4,TRBV6-1,TGTGCAGCTGGGGCTCGGGGAAATGAAAAACTGTTTTTT,CAAGARGNEKLFF
NA,NA,TRBJ2-7,TRBV27,TGTGCCAGCAGTTTGTCCCCCCACGAGCAGTACTTC,CASSLSPHEQYF
NA,NA,TRBJ1-1,TRBV7-6,TGTGCCAGCAGCCCCACCTTCGAGACAGGGAACACTGAAGCTTTCTTT,CASSPTFETGNTEAFF
NA,NA,TRBJ1-4,TRBV7-9,TGTGCCAGCAGCTTGGGACGGGCGGAAAAACTGTTTTTT,CASSLGRAEKLFF
TRBD1,once,TRBJ1-1,TRBV11-3,TGTGCCAGCAGCTTAGGAGGCCCCAGGGGGCTGGGGGAAGCTTTCTTT,CASSLGGPRGLGEAFF
NA,NA,TRBJ2-7,TRBV28,TGTGCCAGCAGTTTGGCTCAGGGTATCGACGAGCAGTACTTC,CASSLAQGIDEQYF
NA,NA,TRBJ1-1,TRBV18,TGTGCCAGCCAAGGGGTATTCCGGGGGAACACTGAAGCTTTCTTT,CASQGVFRGNTEAFF
NA,NA,TRBJ2-1,TRBV5-1,TGCGCCAGCAGCTTGGCCGTAGCAATGATGAATGAGCAGTTCTTC,CASSLAVAMMNEQFF
NA,NA,TRBJ1-1,TRBV27,TGTGCCACCAAAAGCTTGGCCATGAACACTGAAGCTTTCTTT,CATKSLAMNTEAFF
NA,NA,TRBJ1-2,TRBV10-3,TGTGCCATCAGTGAGTTGGTAATCGGCTACACCTTC,CAISELVIGYTF
NA,NA,TRBJ2-1,TRBV19,TGTGCCAGTAGTCGGGCGGGCAGCTCCTACAATGAGCAGTTCTTC,CASSRAGSSYNEQFF
NA,NA,TRBJ1-1,TRBV7-8,TGTGCCAGCAGCTTAGCGGGCAGGAGGAACACTGAAGCTTTCTTT,CASSLAGRRNTEAFF
TRBD2,NA,TRBJ2-2,TRBV5-6,TGTGCCAGCAGCTTACTTGGAGCGGGGGCGAACACCGGGGAGCTGTTTTTT,CASSLLGAGANTGELFF
NA,NA,TRBJ1-1,TRBV28,TGTGCCAGCAGGAAAACAGGGTTGGCGAGCACTGAAGCTTTCTTT,CASRKTGLASTEAFF
TRBD2,NA,TRBJ2-5,TRBV5-6,TGTGCCAGCAGCATTGGACTAGCGGGCCAAGAGACCCAGTACTTC,CASSIGLAGQETQYF
TRBD1,NA,TRBJ1-3,TRBV6-1,TGTGCCAGCAGTGAAGCCCAGGGGGCTGGAAACACCATATATTTT,CASSEAQGAGNTIYF
TRBD1,once,TRBJ2-7,TRBV10-2,TGCGCCAGCTCCCCGACAGGGAACGAGCAGTACTTC,CASSPTGNEQYF
TRBD2,NA,TRBJ2-7,TRBV5-6,TGTGCCAGCAGCTTGGGACTAGCGGGTGTCTACGAGCAGTACTTC,CASSLGLAGVYEQYF
NA,NA,TRBJ2-3,TRBV4-1,TGCGCCAGCAGCCTCAAGGGGTCTCCCCCCCCAGATACGCAGTATTTT,CASSLKGSPPPDTQYF
NA,NA,TRBJ1-2,TRBV19,TGTGCCAGTAGTATCTCTGGGACGGATGGCTACACCTTC,CASSISGTDGYTF
NA,NA,TRBJ2-7,TRBV5-6,TGTGCCAGCAGCTCTGCGGGAAAGTCCTACGAGCAGTACTTC,CASSSAGKSYEQYF
NA,once,TRBJ2-1,TRBV15,TGTGCCACCAGCAGAGATCGTGGGAGCCGGCAGTTCTTC,CATSRDRGSRQFF
NA,NA,TRBJ1-5,TRBV19,TGTGCCAGTAGTATGGGATGGGGAGGTGCGAATCAGCCCCAGCATTTT,CASSMGWGGANQPQHF
NA,NA,TRBJ2-2,TRBV11-2,TGTGCCAGCAGCTTAGATGCGGGGCGCACCGGGGAGCTGTTTTTT,CASSLDAGRTGELFF
NA,NA,TRBJ2-7,TRBV27,TGTGCCACCTCCCTGGGAGCCGGGCCGTCCTACGAGCAGTACTTC,CATSLGAGPSYEQYF
TRBD1,NA,TRBJ1-1,TRBV10-3,TGTGCCATCAGTTCTCTCTCAGGGGGCGGCACTGAAGCTTTCTTT,CAISSLSGGGTEAFF
TRBD2,NA,TRBJ2-7,TRBV5-4,TGTGCCAGCAGCTTGAGACTAGCGGGAGGGGAGGGGCAGTACTTC,CASSLRLAGGEGQYF
TRBD2,NA,TRBJ2-3,TRBV7-3,TGTGCCAGCAGCTTAACTGGTAGCGGGAGGGCCGTAGATACGCAGTATTTT,CASSLTGSGRAVDTQYF
NA,NA,TRBJ2-3,TRBV7-3,TGTGCCAGCAGCCCGACCGGTCCAGATACGCAGTATTTT,CASSPTGPDTQYF
NA,NA,TRBJ1-2,TRBV19,TGTGCCAGTATCTTCTCCGAGCTCCCTAACTATGGCTACACCTTC,CASIFSELPNYGYTF
NA,NA,TRBJ1-5,TRBV4-1,TGCGCCAGCAGCCAAGGAGGGGAGAGGCCCCAGCATTTT,CASSQGGERPQHF
TRBD2,NA,TRBJ2-1,TRBV19,TGTGCCAGTAGTATTGGGGGACTAGTGAGGAATGAGCAGTTCTTC,CASSIGGLVRNEQFF
NA,NA,TRBJ1-4,TRBV15,TGTGCCACCAGCAGAGAACCGTATAATGAAAAACTGTTTTTT,CATSREPYNEKLFF
NA,NA,TRBJ2-7,TRBV5-4,TGTGCCAGCAGCTTGGGACAGCCGGGGAGCTCCTACGAGCAGTACTTC,CASSLGQPGSSYEQYF
NA,once,TRBJ2-2,TRBV4-1,TGCGCCAGCAGCCAGGGCCCCCAGGGGCCCGGGGAGCTGTTTTTT,CASSQGPQGPGELFF
TRBD1,NA,TRBJ2-7,TRBV5-1,TGCGCCAGCAGCCAGATTCCGGGACAGGGGACCTACGAGCAGTACTTC,CASSQIPGQGTYEQYF
NA,few,TRBJ1-5,TRBV7-9,TGTGCCAGCAGCTTAGAGCTCCGTGGGGATAGCAATCAGCCCCAGCATTTT,CASSLELRGDSNQPQHF
NA,NA,TRBJ2-1,TRBV9,TGTGCCAGCAGCGTGGGAGGGGGATCCTACAATGAGCAGTTCTTC,CASSVGGGSYNEQFF
NA,NA,TRBJ2-5,TRBV28,TGTGCCAGCAGTTTATCCTTGGAGACCCAGTACTTC,CASSLSLETQYF
TRBD1,once,TRBJ2-3,TRBV2,TGTGCCAGCGAAGGGGGCCTAACTAGCACAGATACGCAGTATTTT,CASEGGLTSTDTQYF
NA,NA,TRBJ1-5,TRBV6-5,TGTGCCAGCAGTTACTCGTTAGGCAATCAGCCCCAGCATTTT,CASSYSLGNQPQHF
NA,NA,TRBJ2-7,TRBV28,TGTGCCAGCAGTTTTGGGAGGAGCTCCTACGAGCAGTACTTC,CASSFGRSSYEQYF
NA,NA,TRBJ1-1,TRBV4-2,TGTGCCAGCAGCCAAGATGGCAAAACGGATTACACTGAAGCTTTCTTT,CASSQDGKTDYTEAFF
NA,NA,TRBJ2-2,TRBV18,TGTGCCAGCTCACCCTCCGACCTGCATCGGAACACCGGGGAGCTGTTTTTT,CASSPSDLHRNTGELFF
NA,NA,TRBJ1-4,TRBV10-2,TGCGCCAGCAGTGAGGGGCAGGGGAGGGAAAAACTGTTTTTT,CASSEGQGREKLFF
TRBD2,NA,TRBJ2-1,TRBV28,TGTGCCAGCAGTTCTAGCGGGAGATACAATGAGCAGTTCTTC,CASSSSGRYNEQFF
NA,once,TRBJ2-7,TRBV27,TGTGCCAGCAGTCCCCTAGGACTACCTCACTCCTACGAGCAGTACTTC,CASSPLGLPHSYEQYF
TRBD2,NA,TRBJ2-1,TRBV7-8,TGTGCCAGCAGCTCTGGGGCGTCGAGCGGGGTATTTTACAATGAGCAGTTCTTC,CASSSGASSGVFYNEQFF
NA,NA,TRBJ2-7,TRBV7-2,TGTGCCAGCACGCAAGACCCCCGTTACGAGCAGTACTTC,CASTQDPRYEQYF
TRBD2,NA,TRBJ2-2,TRBV11-3,TGTGCCAGCAGCACCCGGACTAGCGGGAGGGCCACCGGGGAGCTGTTTTTT,CASSTRTSGRATGELFF
NA,NA,TRBJ1-5,TRBV7-2,TGTGCCAGCAGCTTAGGGGGGGACGGATATCAGCCCCAGCATTTT,CASSLGGDGYQPQHF
TRBD2,NA,TRBJ2-7,TRBV27,TGTGCCAGCAGTTTACGGGGAGGGTCCTACGAGCAGTACTTC,CASSLRGGSYEQYF
NA,NA,TRBJ2-7,TRBV27,TGTGCCAGTGGACGGGTACACTACGAGCAGTACTTC,CASGRVHYEQYF
TRBD1,NA,TRBJ2-7,TRBV5-8,TGTGCCAGCAGCTTAACAGACAGGGTGCTTTACGAGCAGTACTTC,CASSLTDRVLYEQYF
NA,NA,TRBJ2-6,TRBV30,TGTGCCTCGAGGCGGGGGCAGGGGGCGCGTGGGGCCAACGTCCTGACTTTC,CASRRGQGARGANVLTF
TRBD1,NA,TRBJ1-1,TRBV9,TGTGCCAGCAGCCCGGGACAGGGGGTCACTGAAGCTTTCTTT,CASSPGQGVTEAFF